This is a list of T cell receptor beta chains from one sample in a study of CD8+CD57+ T cells in acquired aplastic anemia. MiXCR, applied by TCRdb to the reads, yields one record per CDR3 protein. The table includes about 160,000 distinct CDR3 sequences, 45% to 55% detected once. The source material was sorted CD4+, CD8+, or CD8+CD57+ T cells (not recorded which) from PBMCs. These receptors came from a human donor with aplastic anemia. Each CDR3 is given with its conserved first and last residue. A D gene is named only where the DNA matches it firmly. The size entry is marked missing in some rows and otherwise reads once, few, many or a size class.

j_gene	d_gene	v_gene	abundance	CDR3nt	CDR3aa
TRBJ1-6	TRBD1	TRBV20-1	-	TGCAGTGCCAAGGACGGGACAGGAAGCGGTTCACCCCTCCACTTT	CSAKDGTGSGSPLHF
TRBJ1-2	-	TRBV19	-	TGTGCCAGTAGTTGGGACACCTTC	CASSWDTF
TRBJ2-2	-	TRBV27	-	TGTGCCAGCAGTACAGGGTCGTTTCCAACCGGGGAGCTGTTTTTT	CASSTGSFPTGELFF
TRBJ2-6	-	TRBV5-1	-	TGCGCCAGCGGATCGGACCCTTTCGCCTGGGCCGTCCTGACTTTC	CASGSDPFAWAVLTF
TRBJ2-7	TRBD2	TRBV12-3/TRBV12-4	many	TGTGCCAGCAGTCTAGCGGGTGAGAGCTCCTACGAGCAGTACTTC	CASSLAGESSYEQYF
TRBJ1-2	-	TRBV12-3/TRBV12-4	-	TGTGCCAGCAGTGCAGGCATTCCTGGATATGGCTACACCTTC	CASSAGIPGYGYTF
TRBJ1-1	-	TRBV28	few	TGTGCCAGCAGCCCTACAGAGACTGCGACTGAAGCTTTCTTT	CASSPTETATEAFF
TRBJ2-7	TRBD2	TRBV19	-	TGTGCCAGTAGTATTTCTAGCGGGAGTTACGAGCAGTACTTC	CASSISSGSYEQYF
TRBJ2-2	-	TRBV11-2	few	TGTGCCAGCAGCTTAAGGGAAACTAGTCTGAACACCGGGGAGCTGTTTTTT	CASSLRETSLNTGELFF
TRBJ2-3	-	TRBV13	many	TGTGCCAGCAGCTTAGTTGGCTCTAGCACAGATACGCAGTATTTT	CASSLVGSSTDTQYF
TRBJ2-7	-	TRBV6-5	many	TGTGCCAGCAGTTACAAAGGGACTCGGTTTGGGGACGAGCAGTACTTC	CASSYKGTRFGDEQYF
TRBJ2-1	-	TRBV7-6	many	TGTGCCAGCAGCCTCTATCTCGGTTACAATGAGCAGTTCTTC	CASSLYLGYNEQFF
TRBJ1-2	-	TRBV6-1	many	TGTGCCAGCAAGGAGGGTTATGGTGGCTACACCTTC	CASKEGYGGYTF
TRBJ2-7	TRBD1	TRBV3-1	-	TGTGCCAGCAGCCGACAGGGGGGGAACGAGCAGTACTTC	CASSRQGGNEQYF
TRBJ1-2	-	TRBV5-1	-	TGCGCCAGCAGCGCACAAAACTATGGCTACACCTTC	CASSAQNYGYTF
TRBJ1-2	-	TRBV19	-	TGTGCCAGTACCGCGGCACAACAAGATTATGGCTACACCTTC	CASTAAQQDYGYTF
TRBJ2-7	TRBD1	TRBV5-4	many	TGTGCCAGCAGCCTTCCGGGACAGGGCTACGAGCAGTACTTC	CASSLPGQGYEQYF
TRBJ2-5	TRBD2	TRBV5-1	few	TGCGCCAGCAGCCCCCAGGTGCGGGAGGGCCTCGAGACCCAGTACTTC	CASSPQVREGLETQYF
TRBJ2-7	TRBD1	TRBV4-1	many	TGCGCCAGCAGCCAAAAAGCAGGGGGCAACGAGCAGTACTTC	CASSQKAGGNEQYF
TRBJ2-5	-	TRBV20-1	-	TGCAGTGCTAGAAGGTCAGGGCAAGAGACCCAGTACTTC	CSARRSGQETQYF
TRBJ1-1	-	TRBV4-2	few	TGTGCCAGCAGCCAAAATATTGGGACGGGGAACACTGAAGCTTTCTTT	CASSQNIGTGNTEAFF
TRBJ2-7	-	TRBV12-3/TRBV12-4	many	TGTGCCAGCAGTGATACAGGGAAGGCCTACGAGCAGTACTTC	CASSDTGKAYEQYF
TRBJ1-2	-	TRBV24-1	-	TGTGCCACCAGTGCTAGAGAGGTCTCCTATGGCTACACCTTC	CATSAREVSYGYTF
TRBJ2-7	TRBD1	TRBV20-1	-	TGCAGTGCTAGAGACCACAGGGGCCACGAGCAGTACTTC	CSARDHRGHEQYF
TRBJ1-6	-	TRBV6-1	many	TGTGCCAGCAGCCCGACGGGACTCCGTGATTCACCCCTCCACTTT	CASSPTGLRDSPLHF
TRBJ2-5	-	TRBV11-3	many	TGTGCCAGCAGCGGATCAAATTCGACAGGCGAAGAGACCCAGTACTTC	CASSGSNSTGEETQYF
TRBJ1-2	-	TRBV7-9	-	TGTGCCAGCAGCTTGGGGCGGGATGGCTACACCTTC	CASSLGRDGYTF
TRBJ1-1	-	TRBV9	many	TGTGCCAGCAGCGTCGGCAAGAACACTGAAGCTTTCTTT	CASSVGKNTEAFF
TRBJ1-1	-	TRBV7-6	-	TGTGCCAGCAGCTACTGGGGGGGTGGCACTGAAGCTTTCTTT	CASSYWGGGTEAFF
TRBJ2-1	-	TRBV19	-	TGTGCCAGTAGTATGTCTCTTTACAATGAGCAGTTCTTC	CASSMSLYNEQFF
TRBJ2-1	-	TRBV27	-	TGTGCCAGCAGTTTCATTGGGAATGAGCAGTTCTTC	CASSFIGNEQFF